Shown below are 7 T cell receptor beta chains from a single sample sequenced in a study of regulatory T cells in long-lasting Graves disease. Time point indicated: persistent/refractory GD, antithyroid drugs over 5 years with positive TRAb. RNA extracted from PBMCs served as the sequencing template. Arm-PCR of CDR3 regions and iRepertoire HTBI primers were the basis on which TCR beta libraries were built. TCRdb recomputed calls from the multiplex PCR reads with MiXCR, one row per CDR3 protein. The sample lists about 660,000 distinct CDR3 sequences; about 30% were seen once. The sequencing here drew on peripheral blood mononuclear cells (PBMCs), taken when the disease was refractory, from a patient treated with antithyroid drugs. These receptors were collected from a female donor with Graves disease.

CDR3 sequence: CASSLVAGVNTEAFF. CDR3 nucleotides: TGCGCCAGCAGCTTGGTGGCGGGAGTGAACACTGAAGCTTTCTTT. The rearrangement uses TRBV5-1 and TRBJ1-1; no reliable D call. Trimming removed 0 bases from V and 0 bases from J, with 9 bases in between. This CDR3 has 15 residues. Germline V lookup: CDR1 SGHRS, CDR2 YFSETQ. Looking up the rest from reference TRBV5-1 and TRBJ1-1 gives the full variable domain: KAGVTQTPRYLIKTRGQQVTLSCSPISGHRSVSWYQQTPGQGLQFLFEYFSETQRNKGNFPGRFSGRQFSNSRSEMNVSTLELGDSALYLCASSLVAGVNTEAFFGQGTRLTVV.

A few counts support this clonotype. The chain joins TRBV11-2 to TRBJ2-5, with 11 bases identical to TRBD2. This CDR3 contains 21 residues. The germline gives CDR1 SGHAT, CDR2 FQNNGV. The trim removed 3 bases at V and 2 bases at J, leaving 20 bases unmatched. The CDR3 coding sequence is TGTGCCAGCAGCTTTCTTCTTGGGGGTGTTAGCGGGAGGGCCAGGCAAGAGACCCAGTACTTC. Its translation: CASSFLLGGVSGRARQETQYF.

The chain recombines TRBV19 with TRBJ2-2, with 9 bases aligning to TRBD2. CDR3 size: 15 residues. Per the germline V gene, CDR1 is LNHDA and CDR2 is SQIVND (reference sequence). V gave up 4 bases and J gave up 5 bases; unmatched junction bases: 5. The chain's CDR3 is CASSRGTSRTGELFF. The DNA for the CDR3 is TGTGCCAGTAGTAGGGGGACTAGCCGGACCGGGGAGCTGTTTTTT.

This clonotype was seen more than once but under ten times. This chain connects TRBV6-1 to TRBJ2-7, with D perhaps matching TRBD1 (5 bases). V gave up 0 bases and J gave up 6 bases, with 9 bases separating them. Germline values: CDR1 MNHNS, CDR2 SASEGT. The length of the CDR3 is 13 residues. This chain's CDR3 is CASSEAVGAEQYF. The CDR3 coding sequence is TGTGCCAGCAGTGAAGCAGTAGGGGCCGAGCAGTACTTC.

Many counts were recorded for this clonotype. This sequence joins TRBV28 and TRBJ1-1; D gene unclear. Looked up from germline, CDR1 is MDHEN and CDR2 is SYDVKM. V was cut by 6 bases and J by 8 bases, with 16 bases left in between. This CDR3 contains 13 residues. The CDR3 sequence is CASSPSPAFEAFF. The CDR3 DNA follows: TGTGCCAGCAGCCCCTCTCCAGCATTCGAAGCTTTCTTT.

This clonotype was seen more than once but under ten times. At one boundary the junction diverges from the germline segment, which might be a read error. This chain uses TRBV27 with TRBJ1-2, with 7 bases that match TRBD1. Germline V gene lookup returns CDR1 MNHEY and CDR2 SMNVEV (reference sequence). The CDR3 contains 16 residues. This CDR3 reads CASSLSGMDRIYGYTF. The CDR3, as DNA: TGTGCTAGCAGTTTATCGGGAATGGACAGGATCTATGGCTACACCTTC.

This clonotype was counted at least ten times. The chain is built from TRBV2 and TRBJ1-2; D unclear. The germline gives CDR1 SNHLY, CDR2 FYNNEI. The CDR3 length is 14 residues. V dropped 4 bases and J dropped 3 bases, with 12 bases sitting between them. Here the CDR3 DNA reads TGTGCCAGCAGTGTAGATCTCAGTGACTATGGCTACACCTTC. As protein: CASSVDLSDYGYTF.